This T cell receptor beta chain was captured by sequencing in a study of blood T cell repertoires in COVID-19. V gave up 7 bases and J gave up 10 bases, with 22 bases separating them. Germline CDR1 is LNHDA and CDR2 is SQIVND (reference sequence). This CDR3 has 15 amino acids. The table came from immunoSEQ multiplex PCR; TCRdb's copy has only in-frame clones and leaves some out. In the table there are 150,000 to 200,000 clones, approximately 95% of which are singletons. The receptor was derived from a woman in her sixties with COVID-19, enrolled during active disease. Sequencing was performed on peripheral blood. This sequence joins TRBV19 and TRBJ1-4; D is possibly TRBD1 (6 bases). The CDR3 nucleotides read TGTGCCAGTACCTTAGGGGGAGCAACAGGGCTAAAACTGTTTTTT. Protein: CASTLGGATGLKLFF.